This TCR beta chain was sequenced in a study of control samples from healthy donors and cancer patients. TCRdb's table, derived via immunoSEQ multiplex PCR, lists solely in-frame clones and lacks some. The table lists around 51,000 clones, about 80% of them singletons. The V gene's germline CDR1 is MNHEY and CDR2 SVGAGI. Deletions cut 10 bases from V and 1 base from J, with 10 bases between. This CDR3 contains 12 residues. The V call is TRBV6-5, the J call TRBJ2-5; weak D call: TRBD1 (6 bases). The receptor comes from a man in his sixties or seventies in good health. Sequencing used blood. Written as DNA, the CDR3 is TGTGCCATAGGACAGATCCAAGAGACCCAGTACTTC. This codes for CAIGQIQETQYF.